The text below deals with one TCR beta chain. The target antigen is unknown. The sample originates from a study of cytomegalovirus exposure and HLA in healthy donors. The wider study: The roughly 120 validation repertoires, a later analysis reported, used the same platform as the approximately 700 first-cohort repertoires.

CDR3 size: 15 residues. The germline V gene encodes CDR1 MNHEY and CDR2 SMNVEV (reference sequence). Losses at the gene ends were 4 bases for V and 6 bases for J; bases not matched to a gene: 9. General study results and limits: In vitro confirmation showed three CMV-associated chains to be CMV antigen specific. A subsequent analysis found that TCR clusters from the first cohort also tended to co-occur in the 120 or so validation repertoires, with about 95% of cluster scores above 0.

Clones were read by immunoSEQ multiplex PCR, and TCRdb kept only the in-frame ones, dropping some. Of 100,000 to 150,000 clones in the sample, approximately 92% are singletons; the top ten hold over 1%. Donors came from a validation cohort of 95 to 150 subjects, distinct from the first 666-subject cohort. Sequenced input: PBMCs. This chain connects TRBV27 to TRBJ2-7, with 10 bases that match TRBD1. This clonotype was obtained from a woman aged 18-29 years in good health and CMV-seronegative. The CDR3 nucleotides are TGTGCCAGCAGTTCGGGGACAGGGGCTCCAACCGAGCAGTACTTC. Translating gives CASSSGTGAPTEQYF.